The rows below give T cell receptor beta chains drawn from one sample of a study of cytomegalovirus exposure and HLA in healthy donors. Profiled with immunoSEQ multiplex PCR; TCRdb holds only in-frame clones, not every one. The sample contains about 160,000 clones, roughly 82% of which appear only once. The sequencing input was PBMCs. Receptors originate from a girl aged 10-17 years in good health and CMV-seropositive. The CDR3 runs from the conserved cysteine through the conserved F or W. D genes are given only for firm matches. Expanded clones are given a class, and other clones once, few, many or no size at all.

D | J | V | size | DNA | CDR3
- | TRBJ1-4 | TRBV6-6 | - | TGTGCCAGCAGTTACTCGCCACAGTCAACTAATGAAAAACTGTTTTTT | CASSYSPQSTNEKLFF
TRBD2 | TRBJ2-1 | TRBV2 | - | TGTGCCAGCAGTGCATCCTGGGAGCGGGGCCCGTCCTACAATGAGCAGTTCTTC | CASSASWERGPSYNEQFF
TRBD2 | TRBJ2-5 | TRBV5-1 | - | TGCGCCAGCACCCCGACTAGCGGGAGTGGAGAGACCCAGTACTTC | CASTPTSGSGETQYF
TRBD2 | TRBJ2-7 | TRBV13 | - | TGTGCCAGCAGCTTCTCTAGCGGCACCTACGAGCAGTACTTC | CASSFSSGTYEQYF
TRBD2 | TRBJ2-5 | TRBV7-7 | few | TGTGCTAGCAGCTTAAACGACGGGGAGGGGGAGACCCAGTACTTC | CASSLNDGEGETQYF
- | TRBJ2-3 | TRBV25-1 | - | TGTGCCAGCAGGGCGGGTTGGACAGATACGCAGTATTTT | CASRAGWTDTQYF
- | TRBJ1-2 | TRBV30 | - | TGTGCCTTAAACGGAGGGGTGGACTATGGCTACACCTTC | CALNGGVDYGYTF
- | TRBJ1-5 | TRBV27 | - | TGTGCCAGCAGCATTTCTAGGACGGGGGGCAATCAGCCCCAGCATTTT | CASSISRTGGNQPQHF
- | TRBJ1-4 | TRBV7-2 | - | TGTGCCAGCAGCTTAGAGGGGGAGGGGGTGGGTGAAAAACTGTTTTTT | CASSLEGEGVGEKLFF
TRBD1 | TRBJ2-7 | TRBV5-4 | - | TGTGCCAGCAGCGCCCGCGGGACAGGGCACGAGCAGTACTTC | CASSARGTGHEQYF
- | TRBJ2-6 | TRBV6-6 | - | TGTGCCAGCAGTCCCCAGGCCAACGTCCTGACTTTC | CASSPQANVLTF
TRBD1 | TRBJ2-5 | TRBV28 | - | TGTGCCAGCAGCCCCGGACAGGCACCAGAGACCCAGTACTTC | CASSPGQAPETQYF
TRBD1 | TRBJ2-7 | TRBV28 | - | TGTGCCAGCTCTCCGGGGACAGGGGGGTACGAGCAGTACTTC | CASSPGTGGYEQYF
- | TRBJ2-1 | TRBV28 | - | TGTGCCAGCAGCGAGGGAGGTAATGAGCAGTTCTTC | CASSEGGNEQFF
- | TRBJ2-5 | TRBV2 | - | TGTGCCAGCAGGGGGACTCCTCAAGAGACCCAGTACTTC | CASRGTPQETQYF
- | TRBJ1-5 | TRBV2 | - | TGTGCCAGCAGTGAACCGGGTAATCAGCCCCAGCATTTT | CASSEPGNQPQHF
TRBD2 | TRBJ2-1 | TRBV2 | - | TGTGCCAGCAGCGGAAGACTAGCGGGGGGCTGGAATGAGCAGTTCTTC | CASSGRLAGGWNEQFF
TRBD2 | TRBJ2-2 | TRBV10-3 | few | TGTGCCATCAGTGTAACTAGCGGGAGGAATTCCGGGGAGCTGTTTTTT | CAISVTSGRNSGELFF
TRBD1 | TRBJ2-1 | TRBV19 | once | TGTGCCAGTAGTTCGAGGACAGGGTACTACAATGAGCAGTTCTTC | CASSSRTGYYNEQFF
- | TRBJ1-5 | TRBV30 | few | TGTGCCTGGAGTTTGGCGGTGAATCAGCCCCAGCATTTT | CAWSLAVNQPQHF
TRBD1 | TRBJ2-7 | TRBV27 | - | TGTGCCAGCAGTTTGGGACAGGGTGGGGAGCAGTACTTC | CASSLGQGGEQYF
TRBD1 | TRBJ1-1 | TRBV11-2 | - | TGTGCCAGCAGCCCGGGACAGGGGAGGGGAACTGAAGCTTTCTTT | CASSPGQGRGTEAFF
TRBD1 | TRBJ2-1 | TRBV6-5 | - | TGTGCCAGCAGTGGGACAGGGAGCTCCTACAATGAGCAGTTCTTC | CASSGTGSSYNEQFF
TRBD2 | TRBJ2-4 | TRBV18 | - | TGTGCCAGCTCACCTTCGGCTAGCGGGGGGGCCAACATTCAGTACTTC | CASSPSASGGANIQYF
- | TRBJ2-5 | TRBV2 | few | TGTGCCAGCAGTGTTGGCCTAGAAGAGACCCAGTACTTC | CASSVGLEETQYF
- | TRBJ1-2 | TRBV10-3 | - | TGTGCCATCAGTGAGTCGAGTCTGGGGCAGGTTGGCTACACCTTC | CAISESSLGQVGYTF
- | TRBJ1-5 | TRBV7-3 | - | TGTGCCAGCATCCTTAATGGAACACATGACTATTGTAGCAATCAGCCCCAGCATTTT | CASILNGTHDYCSNQPQHF
- | TRBJ1-1 | TRBV6-5 | - | TGTGCCAGCAGTAACTACAGGGAGAACACTGAAGCTTTCTTT | CASSNYRENTEAFF
TRBD1 | TRBJ1-1 | TRBV2 | once | TGTGCCAGCAGTGATCAGGGGGTCTTTGAAGCTTTCTTT | CASSDQGVFEAFF
- | TRBJ2-3 | TRBV7-2 | - | TGTGCCAGCAGCCCCTCTACCGGTGGGCAGTATTTT | CASSPSTGGQYF
TRBD2 | TRBJ2-5 | TRBV5-1 | - | TGCGCCAGCAGCCCGCGACAGCGGGGGGAAGAGACCCAGTACTTC | CASSPRQRGEETQYF
TRBD1 | TRBJ1-1 | TRBV5-1 | - | TGCGCCAGCAGCTCGACTACAGGGGGCACTGAAGCTTTCTTT | CASSSTTGGTEAFF
TRBD1 | TRBJ1-1 | TRBV18 | - | TGTGCCAGCTCGCTTCATTCGGGGACAGGGCCGGAGAACACTGAAGCTTTCTTT | CASSLHSGTGPENTEAFF
TRBD1 | TRBJ2-6 | TRBV2 | few | TGTGCCAGTGACAGGGCTATGAGGACTGGGGCCAACGTCCTGACTTTC | CASDRAMRTGANVLTF
TRBD2 | TRBJ2-1 | TRBV7-9 | - | TGTGCCAGCAGCTTAGTGGCACTAGCGGGGGGGCAACGCAATGAGCAGTTCTTC | CASSLVALAGGQRNEQFF
TRBD2 | TRBJ2-2 | TRBV27 | - | TGTGCCAGCAGTCCGAGGACTAGCGATTACACCGGGGAGCTGTTTTTT | CASSPRTSDYTGELFF
- | TRBJ2-7 | TRBV5-1 | once | TGCGCCAGCAGCTTGGACAGGGATGTGGTCGAGCAGTACTTC | CASSLDRDVVEQYF
TRBD1 | TRBJ1-2 | TRBV29-1 | - | TGCAGCGTGACGGACAGGGGGAATTTGTTGGGGAATGGCTACACCTTC | CSVTDRGNLLGNGYTF
TRBD1 | TRBJ1-4 | TRBV2 | - | TGTGCCAGCAGTCCCCGAGACAGGGGTTATGAAAAACTGTTTTTT | CASSPRDRGYEKLFF
TRBD1 | TRBJ2-1 | TRBV7-9 | few | TGTGCCAGCAGCGGGTACGGGACAGGGGTATCTTACAATGAGCAGTTCTTC | CASSGYGTGVSYNEQFF
TRBD2 | TRBJ2-2 | TRBV11-3 | - | TGTGCCAGCAGCATAACTAGCGGGAGGCCCTACACCGGGGAGCTGTTTTTT | CASSITSGRPYTGELFF
- | TRBJ1-4 | TRBV15 | - | TGTGCCACCAGCGGGGGGGAAAAACTGTTTTTT | CATSGGEKLFF
- | TRBJ2-1 | TRBV4-3 | - | TGCGCCAGCAGCCAAGATAACAGGGAGCAGTTCTTC | CASSQDNREQFF
TRBD2 | TRBJ2-2 | TRBV7-2 | - | TGTGCCAGCAGCTTAGGCGGGGGGGGGTACACCGGGGAGCTGTTTTTT | CASSLGGGGYTGELFF
TRBD1 | TRBJ2-5 | TRBV27 | - | TGTGCCAGCAGTTCCCGACAGGGGCAGGAGACCCAGTACTTC | CASSSRQGQETQYF
TRBD1 | TRBJ2-5 | TRBV27 | - | TGTGCCAGCATCCCGGGACAGAGAAAAGAGACCCAGTACTTC | CASIPGQRKETQYF
- | TRBJ2-7 | TRBV7-9 | - | TGTGCCAGCAGCTTACGAGAGCTAACTGGCTACGAGCAGTACTTC | CASSLRELTGYEQYF
- | TRBJ2-7 | TRBV25-1 | - | TGTGCCAGCAGTGACCCACGGGGAACCGAGCAGTACTTC | CASSDPRGTEQYF
TRBD2 | TRBJ2-3 | TRBV2 | - | TGTGCCAGCACCCTAGCGGCTAGCACAGATACGCAGTATTTT | CASTLAASTDTQYF
TRBD1 | TRBJ2-3 | TRBV10-3 | - | TGTGCCATCACAGCCGGGACAGGGGGCGCGGATACGCAGTATTTT | CAITAGTGGADTQYF
TRBD1 | TRBJ1-3 | TRBV23-1 | - | TGCGCCAGCAGTCATTTAAACGGACAGGGGGCATCAGGAAACACCATATATTTT | CASSHLNGQGASGNTIYF
TRBD2 | TRBJ2-7 | TRBV4-2 | - | TGTGCCAGCAGCCAAGATTGGACTAGCGCGAACGAGCAGTACTTC | CASSQDWTSANEQYF
- | TRBJ1-3 | TRBV5-1 | - | TGCGCCAGCAGCCCTGGGACAAACTCTGGAAACACCATATATTTT | CASSPGTNSGNTIYF
- | TRBJ2-1 | TRBV29-1 | - | TGCAGCGTTGAGCACCCTCATCTTCGACGGTCGCGGGAGCAGTTCTTC | CSVEHPHLRRSREQFF
TRBD1 | TRBJ1-1 | TRBV6-5 | - | TGTGCCAGCAGCAGACAGGGGGCTATGAACACTGAAGCTTTCTTT | CASSRQGAMNTEAFF
TRBD1 | TRBJ1-5 | TRBV7-2 | few | TGTGCCAGCAGCTTAGTTCAGGGGGTAGCCCAGCATTTT | CASSLVQGVAQHF
- | TRBJ1-1 | TRBV9 | - | TGTGCCAGCAGCCCGGCGGAGCGGGACACCCCCTTTCTGAACACTGAAGCTTTCTTT | CASSPAERDTPFLNTEAFF
- | TRBJ2-7 | TRBV4-3 | - | TGCGCCAGCAGCCAAGCCCTGAGGGAGTACGAGCAGTACTTC | CASSQALREYEQYF